These 15 T cell receptor beta chains came from one sample sequenced in a study of T cell responses to AZD1222 COVID-19 vaccine. Sequencing used immunoSEQ multiplex PCR; TCRdb keeps in-frame clones, though not all of them. The sample yields roughly 150,000 clones, 85% to 90% seen once. The material sequenced was peripheral blood, taken on day 0 of AZD1222 vaccination. The receptors come from an adult in good health.

V and J are TRBV5-4 and TRBJ2-1; no clear D. CDR3 length equals 14 residues. V was pared by 1 base and J by 8 bases, with 13 bases between. Looked up from germline, CDR1 is SGHNT and CDR2 is YYREEE (reference sequence). CDR3 sequence (DNA): TGTGCCAGCAGCTTGACCAGTAGAGTGGATGAGCAGTTCTTC. This encodes CASSLTSRVDEQFF.

CDR3 sequence reads: CASSSQGQPQHF. In nucleotides, the CDR3 is TGTGCCAGCAGCTCCCAGGGGCAGCCCCAGCATTTT. V usage is TRBV7-9 and J usage is TRBJ1-5; a possible D gene is TRBD1 (6 bases). V shed 4 bases and J shed 7 bases, with 8 bases lying between them. The V gene's germline CDR1 is SEHNR and CDR2 FQNEAQ (reference sequence). The CDR3 spans 12 residues.

V is TRBV3-1 (or the pseudogene TRBV3-2) and J is TRBJ1-5, with no clear D. Between the trimmed V and J ends, which lost 1 base and 4 bases, there was a span of 5 bases. CDR3 length equals 13 residues. Germline V gene sequence: CDR1 LGHDT, CDR2 YNNKEL (reference sequence). The chain's CDR3 is CASSQAENQPQHF. CDR3 in DNA: TGTGCCAGCAGCCAAGCCGAAAATCAGCCCCAGCATTTT.

The table lists this clone with a count of one. The rearrangement uses TRBV7-9 and TRBJ2-2; TRBD1 matches 11 bases. The CDR3 extends over 17 amino acids. Germline loops: CDR1 SEHNR, CDR2 FQNEAQ (reference sequence). After removal of 2 bases from V and 7 bases from J, the junction contained 9 bases not matched to a gene. CDR3 amino acids: CASSLPGTGGVIGELFF. The DNA of the CDR3 is TGTGCCAGCAGCTTACCCGGGACAGGGGGAGTTATCGGGGAGCTGTTTTTT.

V gene TRBV13 combines with J gene TRBJ2-3; 8 nucleotides line up with TRBD2. The junction had 8 bases not matched to a gene; V was cut back by 2 bases and J by 4 bases. The CDR3 covers 16 residues. Germline CDR1 is PRHDT and CDR2 is FYEKMQ (reference sequence). For the CDR3, the DNA is TGTGCCAGCAGCTTACAGCTCGGGGGGGTTTCAGATACGCAGTATTTT. Translation: CASSLQLGGVSDTQYF.

The V call is TRBV7-2, the J call TRBJ1-2, with unresolved D. Trimming shortened V by 2 bases and J by 8 bases, and 9 bases separated the two germline ends. Germline CDR1 SGHTA, CDR2 FQGNSA. The CDR3 runs to 12 residues. The CDR3 sequence: CASSLNGRGYTF. CDR3 nucleotide sequence: TGTGCCAGCAGCTTAAATGGCCGCGGCTACACCTTC.

The rearrangement links TRBV4-1 to TRBJ2-7; 8 positions match TRBD2. J was trimmed by 4 bases and V by 1 base; bases with no gene match: 6. The CDR3 extends over 15 amino acids. Germline V CDR1 and CDR2: MGHRA, YSYEKL. CDR3 residues: CASSQVRGGRYEQYF. The CDR3 bases are TGCGCCAGCAGCCAAGTCCGGGGGGGGCGATACGAGCAGTACTTC.

This chain connects TRBV30 to TRBJ1-4; D ambiguous. CDR1 is GTSNPN, CDR2 SVGIG, per germline (reference sequence). Trimming stripped 5 bases from V and 8 bases from J, with 12 bases between. The CDR3 extends over 12 amino acids. The CDR3 loop reads CAWASPPEKLFF. CDR3 nucleotides: TGTGCCTGGGCATCCCCACCCGAAAAACTGTTTTTT.

The chain links TRBV28 to TRBJ1-3, with TRBD1 as a possible D gene (5 bases). Germline-derived CDR1 and CDR2 are MDHEN and SYDVKM. V was clipped by 1 base and J by 0 bases, with 13 bases between them. The CDR3 spans 17 residues. The CDR3 DNA reads as TGTGCCAGCAGTTTATTGTTAGGGGCGATCTCTGGAAACACCATATATTTT. This translates into CASSLLLGAISGNTIYF. The full variable domain, its missing parts supplied by reference TRBV28 and TRBJ1-3, is DVKVTQSSRYLVKRTGEKVFLECVQDMDHENMFWYRQDPGLGLRLIYFSYDVKMKEKGDIPEGYSVSREKKERFSLILESASTNQTSMYLCASSLLLGAISGNTIYFGEGSWLTVV.

The chain uses TRBV11-2 and TRBJ1-5; D uncertain. The CDR3 spans 14 residues. Germline V gene sequence: CDR1 SGHAT, CDR2 FQNNGV. The V end was cut by 1 base, the J end by 4 bases, with 8 bases between. The CDR3 bases are TGTGCCAGCAGCTTAGGGCGGAGAAATCAGCCCCAGCATTTT. As protein: CASSLGRRNQPQHF.

Only a few counts were recorded for this clone. The rearrangement uses TRBV5-5 and TRBJ2-1; D call uncertain. V gave up 3 bases and J gave up 5 bases, with 15 bases separating them. This CDR3 spans 15 amino acids. Germline loops: CDR1 SGHKS, CDR2 YYEKEE (reference sequence). CDR3 nucleotides: TGTGCCAGCAGCTATGGAGCCAGCCTGAACAATGAGCAGTTCTTC. It yields the protein CASSYGASLNNEQFF. Using reference TRBV5-5 and TRBJ2-1 for the parts outside the CDR3, the full variable domain is DAGVTQSPTHLIKTRGQQVTLRCSPISGHKSVSWYQQVLGQGPQFIFQYYEKEERGRGNFPDRFSARQFPNYSSELNVNALLLGDSALYLCASSYGASLNNEQFFGPGTRLTVL.

The chain carries TRBV7-8 and TRBJ1-2; 9 bases are a match to TRBD1. With 5 bases clipped from V and 4 bases from J, the junction kept 11 bases outside the gene matches. The CDR3 runs to 16 residues. Germline values: CDR1 SGHVS, CDR2 FQNEAQ. The DNA of the CDR3 is TGTGCCAGCAGCGCAGAAGAACAGGGGGCCATCTATGGCTACACCTTC. Translating it yields CASSAEEQGAIYGYTF.

This chain uses TRBV11-2 with TRBJ2-3, with D unresolved. V was trimmed by 1 base and J by 6 bases, leaving 2 bases between them. This CDR3 is built from 11 residues. Per germline, CDR1 SGHAT and CDR2 FQNNGV. The CDR3 bases are TGTGCCAGCAGCTTAGTGGATACGCAGTATTTT. It is translated as CASSLVDTQYF.

This sequence joins TRBV6-5 and TRBJ2-7; the D gene is possibly TRBD1 (6 bases). The CDR3 is 15 residues long. Germline V lookup: CDR1 MNHEY, CDR2 SVGAGI. The V end was cut by 5 bases, the J end by 0 bases, with 14 bases between. The CDR3, as DNA: TGTGCCAGCAGTCAGGACAGAGGGCACTCCTACGAGCAGTACTTC. As protein: CASSQDRGHSYEQYF.

The chain links TRBV4-1 to TRBJ1-2; 12 bases are shared with TRBD1. CDR3 length: 17 amino acids. The germline CDR1 and CDR2 sequences are MGHRA and YSYEKL. Unmatched junction bases numbered 12, after V lost 2 bases and J lost 8 bases. CDR3 sequence: CASSQRLSGTGGRGYTF. DNA of the CDR3: TGCGCCAGCAGCCAAAGATTGTCCGGGACAGGGGGCAGGGGCTACACCTTC.